A single sample gave rise to the 16 T cell receptor beta chains below, sequenced in a study of blood T cell repertoires in COVID-19 (TCRdb year 2020). Libraries were built with the immunoSEQ multiplex PCR assay. Held by TCRdb, this immuneACCESS table contains in-frame sequences only and omits some clones. Under half of the omission traces to an unresolved V gene where checked; the cause of the rest is unknown. The sample table contains some 150,000 clones; only one count was recorded for about 80% of them. The ten largest account for roughly 2% of the sample. The sequencing sample was made of peripheral blood. The receptors here all came from a man aged 70 or older with acute or convalescent COVID-19.

This chain joins TRBV9 and TRBJ1-4, with a weak D call TRBD1 (6 bases). This CDR3 contains 17 residues. V lost 3 bases to trimming and J lost 8 bases, with 23 bases between them. Germline V gene data show CDR1 as SGDLS and CDR2 as YYNGEE. CDR3 nucleotide sequence: TGTGCCAGCAGCGCCTACACAGGGTCGGGAAGAAGGGAAAAACTGTTTTTT. The encoded protein is CASSAYTGSGRREKLFF.

The J gene is TRBJ1-4, the V gene TRBV27; D is unresolved. Germline V gene lookup returns CDR1 MNHEY and CDR2 SMNVEV (reference sequence). With 5 bases removed from V and 5 bases from J, the gap between germline ends came to 18 bases. The CDR3 has 16 residues. The CDR3 loop is CASSPYSRGKNEKLFF. CDR3 DNA sequence: TGTGCCAGCAGTCCCTACTCGCGGGGTAAAAATGAAAAACTGTTTTTT.

The genes are TRBV6-5 and TRBJ1-4; tentatively, D is TRBD1 (5 bases). Between the trimmed V and J ends, which lost 6 bases and 3 bases, there was a span of 14 bases. CDR3 length: 15 residues. Germline assignment: CDR1 MNHEY and CDR2 SVGAGI. In DNA, the CDR3 is TGTGCCAGCAGGCCTTTAGGGGTATCTAATGAAAAACTGTTTTTT. Protein sequence: CASRPLGVSNEKLFF.

The chain is built from TRBV7-2 and TRBJ1-2; TRBD1 agrees at 7 bases. Germline CDR1 is SGHTA and CDR2 is FQGNSA. Losses at the gene ends were 5 bases for V and 5 bases for J; bases not matched to a gene: 11. The CDR3 runs 15 residues. The CDR3 spells CASSRNPGQRYGYTF. CDR3 sequence (DNA): TGTGCCAGCAGCCGGAACCCGGGACAGCGTTATGGCTACACCTTC. The complete variable domain, with remaining parts taken from reference TRBV7-2 and TRBJ1-2, reads GAGVSQSPSNKVTEKGKDVELRCDPISGHTALYWYRQSLGQGLEFLIYFQGNSAPDKSGLPSDRFSAERTGGSVSTLTIQRTQQEDSAVYLCASSRNPGQRYGYTFGSGTRLTVV.

The J gene is TRBJ1-1, the V gene TRBV20-1; no clear D. The V and J ends lost 5 bases and 6 bases respectively, with 10 bases between them. The CDR3 sequence is 11 residues long. Germline V gene sequence: CDR1 DFQATT, CDR2 SNEGSKA (reference sequence). The CDR3: CSAPRGSEAFF. CDR3 bases: TGCAGTGCTCCGAGAGGCTCTGAAGCTTTCTTT.

The gene calls are TRBV28 and TRBJ2-7; D might be TRBD1 (6 bases). V dropped 3 bases and J dropped 8 bases, with 14 bases sitting between them. CDR1 and CDR2 from the germline V gene are MDHEN and SYDVKM. The CDR3 contains 13 residues. CDR3 coding DNA: TGTGCCAGCAGTTTCCCCGACAGGCTGCAGCAGTACTTC. It translates to CASSFPDRLQQYF.

The rearrangement uses TRBV11-2 and TRBJ2-1; 10 positions match TRBD2. From germline, CDR1 is SGHAT and CDR2 FQNNGV. The junction had 1 base not matched to a gene; V was cut back by 4 bases and J by 4 bases. This CDR3 region has 14 residues. Written as DNA, the CDR3 is TGTGCCAGCAGCTCTAGCGGGAGTTACAATGAGCAGTTCTTC. Encoded protein: CASSSSGSYNEQFF.

This clone was counted only a few times. The chain has TRBV15 and TRBJ2-7; D remains unclear. Trimming removed 0 bases at V and 2 bases at J, with 8 bases between. The germline V gene has CDR1 LNHNV and CDR2 YYDKDF (reference sequence). This CDR3 is 14 amino acids long. CDR3 nucleotide sequence: TGTGCCACCAGCAGAGATAGTACCACCTACGAGCAGTACTTC. Translated, it gives CATSRDSTTYEQYF.

The chain combines TRBV6-4 with TRBJ1-6; TRBD1 matches at 8 bases. V was pared by 6 bases and J by 9 bases, with 10 bases of the junction left unmatched. The CDR3 sequence is 15 residues long. CDR1 and CDR2 (germline): MRHNA, SNTAGT. The CDR3 coding sequence is TGTGCCAGCAGGGAAGTGGCAGGGGGCTTTTCACCCCTCCACTTT. It encodes CASREVAGGFSPLHF.

Points on this clone: Relative to the germline gene, one junction end is altered; a read error may explain this. This chain uses TRBV6-6 with TRBJ2-2; 7 bases agree with TRBD1. This CDR3 is built from 15 residues. The germline CDR1 and CDR2 sequences are MNHNY and SVGAGI (reference sequence). The CDR3 DNA reads TGTGCCAGCAGTTCTGATGGGACAGACACAGGGGAGCTGTTTTTT. Translating it yields CASSSDGTDTGELFF.

The chain joins TRBV3-1 (or the pseudogene TRBV3-2) to TRBJ2-2; 10 positions match TRBD2. V lost 1 base, J lost 3 bases, and 5 bases stayed unmatched. The CDR3 runs to 17 residues. Germline CDR1 and CDR2: LGHDT and YNNKEL (reference sequence). The CDR3 region has the DNA TGTGCCAGCAGCCAAGTCGGAGCGGGGGGGGACACCGGGGAGCTGTTTTTT. Protein sequence: CASSQVGAGGDTGELFF.

The rearrangement uses TRBV10-1 and TRBJ2-7; 11 positions match TRBD2. The CDR3 has 14 residues. V shed 7 bases and J 3 bases; nucleotides not matched to a gene: 5. Germline V gene lookup returns CDR1 WNHNN and CDR2 SYGVQD (reference sequence). CDR3 protein: CASNLAGGGYEQYF. CDR3 coding DNA: TGCGCCAGCAATTTAGCGGGAGGGGGCTACGAGCAGTACTTC.

The chain uses TRBV11-1 and TRBJ2-7; 13 bases are shared with TRBD2. In germline, CDR1 is SGHAT, CDR2 FQDESV (reference sequence). The CDR3 runs 16 residues. Trimming at V came to 4 bases and at J to 4 bases, leaving 7 bases not matched to a gene. Here the CDR3 reads CASSSSTSGRWYEQYF. In nucleotides, the CDR3 is TGTGCCAGCAGCTCATCGACTAGCGGGAGGTGGTACGAGCAGTACTTC.

The table lists this clone with a count of one. The chain combines TRBV27 with TRBJ1-2; the match to TRBD1 covers 9 bases. This CDR3 is 15 amino acids long. J lost 4 bases, V lost 4 bases, and 7 bases had no gene match. From germline, CDR1 is MNHEY and CDR2 SMNVEV (reference sequence). CDR3 sequence: CASSSADRGGYGYTF. The CDR3 DNA follows: TGTGCCAGCAGTTCCGCGGACAGGGGAGGCTATGGCTACACCTTC.

This clone has only one observation. J is TRBJ1-1 and V is TRBV28; D gene ambiguous. The CDR3 contains 13 residues. V was pared by 7 bases and J by 0 bases, with 9 bases between. The germline V gene encodes CDR1 MDHEN and CDR2 SYDVKM. The CDR3 nucleotides read TGTGCCAGCACCCTGACTTTGAACACTGAAGCTTTCTTT. It specifies CASTLTLNTEAFF.

The chain uses TRBV6-4 and TRBJ2-6; 7 bases are a match to TRBD1. Germline V gene lookup returns CDR1 MRHNA and CDR2 SNTAGT. CDR3 length equals 22 residues. The ends lost 2 bases at V and 0 bases at J; junction bases unmatched: 19. The CDR3: CASSDRRTDRDKTISGANVLTF. DNA for the CDR3: TGTGCCAGCAGTGACCGACGAACCGACAGGGATAAAACCATCTCTGGGGCCAACGTCCTGACTTTC.